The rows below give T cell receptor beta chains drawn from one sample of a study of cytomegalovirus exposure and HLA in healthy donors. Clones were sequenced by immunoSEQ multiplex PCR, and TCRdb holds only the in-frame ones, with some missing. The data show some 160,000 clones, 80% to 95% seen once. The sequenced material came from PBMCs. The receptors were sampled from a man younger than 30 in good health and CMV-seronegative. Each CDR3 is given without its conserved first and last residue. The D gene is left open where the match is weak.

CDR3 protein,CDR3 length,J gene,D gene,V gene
ASSRVEPGTGAYGYT,15,TRBJ1-2,TRBD1,TRBV2
ASSEGQGGPYEQY,13,TRBJ2-7,NA,TRBV6-1
ASSLIGGQSYEQY,13,TRBJ2-7,NA,TRBV5-4
ATSKRQGAFSGSGELF,16,TRBJ2-2,TRBD1,TRBV15
AWSDRSSYNSPLH,13,TRBJ1-6,NA,TRBV30
ASSQEGTVVSEAF,13,TRBJ1-1,TRBD1,TRBV4-1
ASRMTGMSYGYT,12,TRBJ1-2,TRBD1,TRBV5-4
ASSYDKPRASEQY,13,TRBJ2-7,NA,TRBV6-5
ATSRDVVSTEAF,12,TRBJ1-1,NA,TRBV15
SASDSDYGYT,10,TRBJ1-2,NA,TRBV29-1
ASSLRQGDHYGYT,13,TRBJ1-2,TRBD1,TRBV11-3
ASSLGERTEAF,11,TRBJ1-1,NA,TRBV6-4
ASSPRRGRNTEAF,13,TRBJ1-1,NA,TRBV18
ASSERPGRTDTQY,13,TRBJ2-3,NA,TRBV25-1
ASKASASTDTQY,12,TRBJ2-3,NA,TRBV5-1
ASSSPGQPRVEQY,13,TRBJ2-7,TRBD1,TRBV27
ASSGRQGTQWHAF,13,TRBJ1-1,TRBD1,TRBV7-8
ASSLELLSGYT,11,TRBJ1-2,NA,TRBV7-2
ASRGTGRDNQPQH,13,TRBJ1-5,NA,TRBV6-6
ASSEASGMGAEAF,13,TRBJ1-1,NA,TRBV2
ASSRHLQGASTEAF,14,TRBJ1-1,TRBD1,TRBV7-8
ASSSDRVTYGYT,12,TRBJ1-2,TRBD1,TRBV28
ASSGGGISSNYGYT,14,TRBJ1-2,NA,TRBV5-4
ASSYYQLHQETQY,13,TRBJ2-5,NA,TRBV6-6
ASSPAPGAGDYGYT,14,TRBJ1-2,NA,TRBV7-6
ASSIPYAGTSGRAPETQY,18,TRBJ2-5,TRBD2,TRBV19
SVGAREGVRGQETQY,15,TRBJ2-5,NA,TRBV29-1
ASSLDMPAGFSGNTIY,16,TRBJ1-3,NA,TRBV5-1
ASSPPGGGHT,10,TRBJ1-2,NA,TRBV6-5
SAGGLAANTGELF,13,TRBJ2-2,TRBD2,TRBV29-1
ASSKIPRDRKVDTQY,15,TRBJ2-3,TRBD1,TRBV28
ASSLIGTGLSTDTQY,15,TRBJ2-3,TRBD1,TRBV5-1
ASSITGGNTEAF,12,TRBJ1-1,TRBD1,TRBV19
ASRPTSGAGDGTDTQY,16,TRBJ2-3,NA,TRBV2
ASSRSLVEETQY,12,TRBJ2-5,NA,TRBV18
ASSTNRVLSGNTIY,14,TRBJ1-3,NA,TRBV19
ASSDEVSENNEQF,13,TRBJ2-1,NA,TRBV6-1
ASIEQYTGELF,11,TRBJ2-2,NA,TRBV2
ASSQDNQVNYGYT,13,TRBJ1-2,NA,TRBV4-3
ASSSQGRNYGYT,12,TRBJ1-2,NA,TRBV5-6
ASSPGQGRNEQY,12,TRBJ2-7,TRBD1,TRBV5-1
AISGTNTYEQY,11,TRBJ2-7,NA,TRBV10-3
ASSILASGQGTGELF,15,TRBJ2-2,TRBD2,TRBV19
ASSLGLDNADTQY,13,TRBJ2-3,NA,TRBV5-1
ASSPWGVTDTQY,12,TRBJ2-3,NA,TRBV18
ASSLTLAGSSYNEQF,15,TRBJ2-1,TRBD2,TRBV4-3
ASSYPQGGQY,10,TRBJ2-7,NA,TRBV6-5
ASSVKTSQDTQY,12,TRBJ2-3,TRBD2,TRBV9
ASSPGTDNEKLF,12,TRBJ1-4,TRBD1,TRBV5-1
ASSLAGTGAPGNTIY,15,TRBJ1-3,TRBD1,TRBV5-6
ASSEGQATNEKLF,13,TRBJ1-4,NA,TRBV6-1